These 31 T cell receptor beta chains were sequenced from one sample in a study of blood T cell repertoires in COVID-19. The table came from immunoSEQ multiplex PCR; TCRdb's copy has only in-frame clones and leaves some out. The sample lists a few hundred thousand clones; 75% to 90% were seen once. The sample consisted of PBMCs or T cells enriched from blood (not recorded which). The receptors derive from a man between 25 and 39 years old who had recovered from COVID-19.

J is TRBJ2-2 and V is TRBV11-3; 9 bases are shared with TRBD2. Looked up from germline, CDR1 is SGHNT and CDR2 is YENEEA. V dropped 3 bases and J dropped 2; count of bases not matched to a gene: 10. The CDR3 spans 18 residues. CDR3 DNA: TGTGCCAGCAGCTTCTTTAGCGGGGGCGATAGAAACACCGGGGAGCTGTTTTTT. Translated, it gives CASSFFSGGDRNTGELFF.

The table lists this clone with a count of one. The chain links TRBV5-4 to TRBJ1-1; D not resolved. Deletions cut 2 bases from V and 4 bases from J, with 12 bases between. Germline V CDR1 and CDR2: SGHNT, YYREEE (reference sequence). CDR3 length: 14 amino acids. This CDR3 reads CASSFERDSTEAFF. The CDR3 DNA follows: TGTGCCAGCAGCTTTGAGAGGGATTCCACTGAAGCTTTCTTT.

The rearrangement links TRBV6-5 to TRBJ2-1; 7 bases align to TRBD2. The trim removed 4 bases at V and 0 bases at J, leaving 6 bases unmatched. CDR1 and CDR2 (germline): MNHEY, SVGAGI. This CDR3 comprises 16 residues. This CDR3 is CASSFRGGGSYNEQFF. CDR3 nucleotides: TGTGCCAGCAGTTTCCGGGGCGGGGGCTCCTACAATGAGCAGTTCTTC.

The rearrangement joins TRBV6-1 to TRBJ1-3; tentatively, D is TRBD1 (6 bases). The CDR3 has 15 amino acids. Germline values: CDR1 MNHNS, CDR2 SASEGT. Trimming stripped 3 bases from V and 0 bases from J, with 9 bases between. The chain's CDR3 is CASSEGGLSGNTIYF. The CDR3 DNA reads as TGTGCCAGCAGTGAGGGGGGGCTCTCTGGAAACACCATATATTTT.

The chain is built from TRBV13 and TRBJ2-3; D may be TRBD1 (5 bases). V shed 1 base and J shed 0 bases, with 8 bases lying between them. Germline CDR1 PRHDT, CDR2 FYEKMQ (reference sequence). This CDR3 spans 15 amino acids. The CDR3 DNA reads TGTGCCAGCAGCTTAGCTGGGGCCAGCACAGATACGCAGTATTTT. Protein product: CASSLAGASTDTQYF.

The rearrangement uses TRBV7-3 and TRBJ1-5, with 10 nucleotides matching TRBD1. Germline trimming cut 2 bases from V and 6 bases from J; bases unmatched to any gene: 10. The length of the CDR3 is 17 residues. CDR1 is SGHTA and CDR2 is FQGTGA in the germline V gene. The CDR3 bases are TGTGCCAGCAGCTTACGCCCACCGGGACAGGGGCTTCAGCCCCAGCATTTT. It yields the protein CASSLRPPGQGLQPQHF.

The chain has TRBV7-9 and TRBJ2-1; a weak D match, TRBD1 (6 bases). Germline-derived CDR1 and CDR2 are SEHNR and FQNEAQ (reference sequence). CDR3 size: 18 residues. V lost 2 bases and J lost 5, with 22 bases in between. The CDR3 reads CASSLTRTEIVIDNEQFF. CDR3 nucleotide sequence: TGTGCCAGCAGCTTAACGCGGACAGAAATAGTGATTGACAATGAGCAGTTCTTC.

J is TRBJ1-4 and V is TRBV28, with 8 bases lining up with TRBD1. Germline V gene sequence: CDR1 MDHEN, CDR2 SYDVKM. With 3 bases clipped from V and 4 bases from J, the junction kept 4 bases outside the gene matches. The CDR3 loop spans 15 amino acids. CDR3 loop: CASSFADRVNEKLFF. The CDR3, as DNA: TGTGCCAGCAGTTTCGCGGACAGGGTTAATGAAAAACTGTTTTTT.

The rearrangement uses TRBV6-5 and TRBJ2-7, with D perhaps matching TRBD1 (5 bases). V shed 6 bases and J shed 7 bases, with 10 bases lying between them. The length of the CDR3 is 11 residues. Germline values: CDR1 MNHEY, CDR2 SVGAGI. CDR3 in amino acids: CASRAGWEQYF. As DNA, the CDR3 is TGTGCCAGCAGGGCAGGGTGGGAGCAGTACTTC.

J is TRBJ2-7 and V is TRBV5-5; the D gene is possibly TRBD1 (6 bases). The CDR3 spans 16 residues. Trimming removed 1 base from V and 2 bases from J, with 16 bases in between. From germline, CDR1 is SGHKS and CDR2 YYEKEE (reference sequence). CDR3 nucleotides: TGTGCCAGCAGCTTGACCGTCGCCAGGGGACCCTACGAGCAGTACTTC. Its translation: CASSLTVARGPYEQYF.

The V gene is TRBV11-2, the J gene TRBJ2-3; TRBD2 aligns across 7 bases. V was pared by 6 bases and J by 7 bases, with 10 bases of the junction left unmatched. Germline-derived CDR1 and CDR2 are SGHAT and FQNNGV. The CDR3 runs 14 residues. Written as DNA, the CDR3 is TGTGCCAGCAGGATAAGCGGGGCCGGGTATACGCAGTATTTT. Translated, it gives CASRISGAGYTQYF.

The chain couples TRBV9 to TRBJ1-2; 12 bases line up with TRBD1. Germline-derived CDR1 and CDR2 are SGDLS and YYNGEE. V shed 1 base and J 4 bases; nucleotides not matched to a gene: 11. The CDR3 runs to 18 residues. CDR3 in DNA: TGTGCCAGCAGCGTATCCCAAAGGGACAGGGGGCAAGGCTATGGCTACACCTTC. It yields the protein CASSVSQRDRGQGYGYTF.

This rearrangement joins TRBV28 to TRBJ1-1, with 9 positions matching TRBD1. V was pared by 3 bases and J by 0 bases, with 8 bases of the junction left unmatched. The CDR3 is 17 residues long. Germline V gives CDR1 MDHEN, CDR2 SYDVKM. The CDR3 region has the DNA TGTGCCAGCAGTTTTTTGGGGACAGGGTCGTTGAACACTGAAGCTTTCTTT. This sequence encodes CASSFLGTGSLNTEAFF.

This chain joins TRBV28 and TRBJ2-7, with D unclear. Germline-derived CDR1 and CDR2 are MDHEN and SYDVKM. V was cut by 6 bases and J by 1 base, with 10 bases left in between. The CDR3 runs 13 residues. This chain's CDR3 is CASRADKSYEQYF. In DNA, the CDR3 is TGTGCCAGCAGGGCTGACAAGTCCTACGAGCAGTACTTC.

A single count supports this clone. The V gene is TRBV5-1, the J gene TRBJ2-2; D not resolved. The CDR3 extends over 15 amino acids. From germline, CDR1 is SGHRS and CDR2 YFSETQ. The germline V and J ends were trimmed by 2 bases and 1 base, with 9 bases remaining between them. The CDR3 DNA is TGCGCCAGCAGCTTTCTCACGGTGAACACCGGGGAGCTGTTTTTT. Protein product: CASSFLTVNTGELFF.

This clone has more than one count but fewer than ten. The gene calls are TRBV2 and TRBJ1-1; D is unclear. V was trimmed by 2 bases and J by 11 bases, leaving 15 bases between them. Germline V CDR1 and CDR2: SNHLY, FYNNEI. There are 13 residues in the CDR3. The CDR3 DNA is TGTGCCAGCAGTGAATTTGGCGGGGTGGGCGCTTTCTTT. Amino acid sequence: CASSEFGGVGAFF.

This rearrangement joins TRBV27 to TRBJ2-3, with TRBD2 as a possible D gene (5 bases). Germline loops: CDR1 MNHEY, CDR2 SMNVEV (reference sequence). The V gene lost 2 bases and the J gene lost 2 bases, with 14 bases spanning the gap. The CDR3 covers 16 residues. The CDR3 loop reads CASSLEGWTTTDTQYF. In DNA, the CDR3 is TGTGCCAGCAGTTTAGAGGGTTGGACCACCACAGATACGCAGTATTTT.

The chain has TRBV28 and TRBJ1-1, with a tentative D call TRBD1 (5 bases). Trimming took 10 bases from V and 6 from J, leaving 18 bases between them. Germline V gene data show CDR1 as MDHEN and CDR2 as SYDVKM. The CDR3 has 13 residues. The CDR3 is CATGRGGFPEAFF. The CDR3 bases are TGTGCCACCGGAAGGGGAGGTTTCCCTGAAGCTTTCTTT.

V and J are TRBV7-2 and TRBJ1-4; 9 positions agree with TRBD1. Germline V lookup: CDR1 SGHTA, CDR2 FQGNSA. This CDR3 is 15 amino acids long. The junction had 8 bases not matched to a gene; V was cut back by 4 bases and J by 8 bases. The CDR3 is CASSSRTGEVEKLFF. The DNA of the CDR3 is TGTGCCAGCAGCTCCAGGACAGGGGAGGTGGAAAAACTGTTTTTT.

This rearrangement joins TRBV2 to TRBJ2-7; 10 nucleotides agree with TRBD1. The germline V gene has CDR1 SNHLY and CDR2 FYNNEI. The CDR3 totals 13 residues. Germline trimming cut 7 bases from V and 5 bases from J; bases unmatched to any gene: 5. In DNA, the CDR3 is TGTGCCAGCACGGGACAGGGGATTGACGAGCAGTACTTC. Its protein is CASTGQGIDEQYF.

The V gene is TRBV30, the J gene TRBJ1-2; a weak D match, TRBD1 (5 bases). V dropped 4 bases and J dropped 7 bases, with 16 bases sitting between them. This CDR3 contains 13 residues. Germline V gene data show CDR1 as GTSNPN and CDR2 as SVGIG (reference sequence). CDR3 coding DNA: TGTGCCTGGACATGGGACGGTAGCGGTGGCTACACCTTC. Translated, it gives CAWTWDGSGGYTF.

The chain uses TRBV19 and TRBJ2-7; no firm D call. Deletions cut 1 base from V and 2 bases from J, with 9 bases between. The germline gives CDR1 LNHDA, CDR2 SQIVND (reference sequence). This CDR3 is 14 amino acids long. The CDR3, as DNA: TGTGCCAGTAGTATAGTAATCGAGACCTACGAGCAGTACTTC. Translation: CASSIVIETYEQYF.

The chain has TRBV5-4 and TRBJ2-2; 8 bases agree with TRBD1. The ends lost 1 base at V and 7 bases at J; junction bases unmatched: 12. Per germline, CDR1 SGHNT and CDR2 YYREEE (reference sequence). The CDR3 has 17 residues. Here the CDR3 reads CASSLIGQGLGSGELFF. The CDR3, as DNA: TGTGCCAGCAGCTTGATTGGACAGGGCCTAGGGAGCGGGGAGCTGTTTTTT.

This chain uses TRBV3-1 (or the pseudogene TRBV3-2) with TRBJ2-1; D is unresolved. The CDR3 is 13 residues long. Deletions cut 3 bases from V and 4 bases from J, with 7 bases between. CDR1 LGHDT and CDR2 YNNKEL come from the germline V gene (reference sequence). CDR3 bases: TGTGCCAGCAGCCACCCCTCTTACAATGAGCAGTTCTTC. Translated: CASSHPSYNEQFF.

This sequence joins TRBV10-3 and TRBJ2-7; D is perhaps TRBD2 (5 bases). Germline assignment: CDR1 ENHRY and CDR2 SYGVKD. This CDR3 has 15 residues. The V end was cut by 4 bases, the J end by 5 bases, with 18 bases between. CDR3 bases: TGTGCCATCAGTGGAGGGTCCCTCTCCTTCCACGAGCAGTACTTC. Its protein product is CAISGGSLSFHEQYF.

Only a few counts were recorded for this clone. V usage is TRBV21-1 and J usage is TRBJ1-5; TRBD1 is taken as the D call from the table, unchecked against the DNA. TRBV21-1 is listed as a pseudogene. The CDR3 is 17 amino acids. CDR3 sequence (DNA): TGTGCCAGCAGCGACTGGGACAGGGGACTTCCCAATCAGCCCCAGCATTTT. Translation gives CASSDWDRGLPNQPQHF.

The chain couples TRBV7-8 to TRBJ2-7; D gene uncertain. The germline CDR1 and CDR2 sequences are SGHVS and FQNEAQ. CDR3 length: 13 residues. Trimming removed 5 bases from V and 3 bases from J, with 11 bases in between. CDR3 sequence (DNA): TGTGCCAGCAGCCAACGACTGGGCTACGAGCAGTACTTC. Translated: CASSQRLGYEQYF.

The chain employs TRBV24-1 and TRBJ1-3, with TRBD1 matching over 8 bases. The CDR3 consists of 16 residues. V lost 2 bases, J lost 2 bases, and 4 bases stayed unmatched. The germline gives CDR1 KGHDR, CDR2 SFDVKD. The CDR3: CATSDSQGATGNTIYF. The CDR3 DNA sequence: TGTGCCACCAGTGATTCCCAGGGGGCGACTGGAAACACCATATATTTT.

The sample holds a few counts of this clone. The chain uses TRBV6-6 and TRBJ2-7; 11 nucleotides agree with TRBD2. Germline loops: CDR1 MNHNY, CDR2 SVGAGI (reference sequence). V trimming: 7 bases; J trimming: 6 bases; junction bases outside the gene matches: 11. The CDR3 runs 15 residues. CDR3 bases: TGTGCCAGCATTTGCCCCTCTAGCGGGGGGCGCGAGCAGTACTTC. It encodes CASICPSSGGREQYF.

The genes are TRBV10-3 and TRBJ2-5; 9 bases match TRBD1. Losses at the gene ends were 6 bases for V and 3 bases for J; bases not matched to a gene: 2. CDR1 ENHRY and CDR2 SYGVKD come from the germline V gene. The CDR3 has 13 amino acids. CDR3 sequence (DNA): TGTGCCATCAGGGACAGGGGAGAAGAGACCCAGTACTTC. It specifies CAIRDRGEETQYF.

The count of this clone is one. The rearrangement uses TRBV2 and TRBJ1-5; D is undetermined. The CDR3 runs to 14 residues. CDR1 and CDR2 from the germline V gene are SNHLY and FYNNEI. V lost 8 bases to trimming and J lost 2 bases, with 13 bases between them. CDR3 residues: CASVRDLGNQPQHF. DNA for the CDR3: TGTGCCAGCGTCCGGGATTTGGGCAATCAGCCCCAGCATTTT.